A selection of T cell receptor beta chains follows, all from one sample in a study of spatial heterogeneity in lung cancer. Each CDR3 protein is one row after TCRdb ran MiXCR on the 5' RACE reads. Here the sample spans around 10,000 distinct CDR3 sequences, approximately 6% being singletons. The sample here was lung tumor tissue, taken at surgery. The receptors come from a male donor with early-stage non-small cell lung cancer. Both conserved end residues are part of each CDR3. The D gene is left open where the match is weak. Expanded clones get a size class; other rows say once, few or many, or leave the size out.

medium-sized	TRBV5-1	15	-	TRBJ1-2	CASSSGGSFNYGYTF	TGCGCCAGCAGCTCCGGCGGCAGTTTTAACTATGGCTACACCTTC
many	TRBV18	12	-	TRBJ1-1	CASSPPIGEAFF	TGTGCCAGCTCACCACCGATCGGAGAAGCTTTCTTT
many	TRBV29-1	14	TRBD1	TRBJ2-3	CSVEGQGVTDTQYF	TGCAGCGTTGAGGGACAGGGGGTGACAGATACGCAGTATTTT
many	TRBV28	13	-	TRBJ2-5	CASSLGGFGVRNF	TGTGCCAGCAGTTTGGGTGGATTCGGGGTTAGGAACTTC
-	TRBV12-5	15	-	TRBJ2-2	CASGLSAGNTGELFF	TGTGCTAGTGGTTTGTCAGCGGGGAACACCGGGGAGCTGTTTTTT
many	TRBV20-1	13	-	TRBJ1-6	CSASGHNNSPLHF	TGCAGTGCTAGCGGGCACAATAATTCACCCCTCCACTTT
few	TRBV27	16	-	TRBJ2-7	CASSLYPSARVDEQYF	TGTGCCAGCAGTTTATATCCCTCAGCCAGGGTGGACGAGCAGTACTTC
many	TRBV6-5	15	-	TRBJ1-2	CASSHPWRGLYGYTF	TGTGCCAGCAGTCACCCATGGCGGGGACTCTATGGCTACACCTTC
many	TRBV2	15	-	TRBJ2-3	CASSIQGPRGDTQYF	TGTGCCAGCAGTATACAGGGTCCACGGGGGGATACGCAGTATTTT
many	TRBV20-1	16	-	TRBJ2-1	CSARDFRDGGKNEQFF	TGCAGTGCTAGAGATTTTAGAGATGGGGGGAAAAATGAGCAGTTCTTC
many	TRBV7-3	15	-	TRBJ1-3	CASSSGAGSGNTIYF	TGTGCCAGCAGCTCAGGCGCAGGGTCGGGAAACACCATATATTTT
many	TRBV12-3/TRBV12-4	16	-	TRBJ2-7	CASSSRTSSSSYEQYF	TGTGCCAGCAGTTCGAGGACTTCCAGTAGCTCCTACGAGCAGTACTTC
many	TRBV4-1	14	-	TRBJ1-1	CASSIGRISTEAFF	TGCGCCAGCAGCATAGGGAGGATCTCGACTGAAGCTTTCTTT
many	TRBV6-5	13	-	TRBJ2-5	CASSYSSEETQYF	TGTGCCAGCAGTTATTCGAGCGAAGAGACCCAGTACTTC
many	TRBV4-3	15	TRBD2	TRBJ2-2	CASSQERGWPGELFF	TGCGCCAGCAGCCAGGAGCGGGGGTGGCCCGGGGAGCTGTTTTTT
-	TRBV4-1	14	TRBD2	TRBJ2-3	CASSQDYGGGWQYF	TGCGCCAGCAGCCAAGATTACGGCGGGGGGTGGCAGTATTTT
medium-sized	TRBV20-1	9	-	TRBJ2-7	CSAGIEQYF	TGCAGTGCTGGCATCGAGCAGTACTTC
many	TRBV29-1	14	-	TRBJ1-5	CSVATGNGNQPQHF	TGCAGCGTTGCTACGGGAAATGGCAATCAGCCCCAGCATTTT
many	TRBV27	13	TRBD1	TRBJ1-4	CASLGQGREKLFF	TGTGCCAGCCTCGGACAGGGTAGGGAAAAACTGTTTTTT
few	TRBV7-9	14	-	TRBJ1-5	CASSLNTDNQPQHF	TGTGCCAGCAGCTTAAATACAGACAATCAGCCCCAGCATTTT
many	TRBV7-2	18	TRBD2	TRBJ2-7	CASSTRLAGAGGAYEQYF	TGTGCCAGCAGCACCAGACTAGCGGGGGCCGGGGGGGCCTACGAGCAGTACTTC
-	TRBV6-5	14	TRBD1	TRBJ2-7	CASRRTGDLVEQYF	TGTGCCAGCAGACGGACAGGGGATCTAGTCGAGCAGTACTTC
-	TRBV27	16	TRBD2	TRBJ2-1	CASRLRVGGEDNEQFF	TGTGCCAGCAGGCTACGAGTGGGAGGGGAGGACAATGAGCAGTTCTTC
few	TRBV24-1	15	-	TRBJ1-6	CATSDAKGTNSPLHF	TGTGCCACCAGTGATGCCAAGGGGACCAATTCACCCCTCCACTTT
many	TRBV28	14	-	TRBJ2-5	CASSFPQSQETQYF	TGTGCCAGCAGTTTCCCCCAGAGTCAAGAGACCCAGTACTTC
many	TRBV19	13	-	TRBJ1-2	CASSLQGFEGYTF	TGTGCCAGTAGCCTCCAGGGATTCGAGGGCTACACCTTC
many	TRBV6-1	16	TRBD2	TRBJ2-3	CASSVLAGSSTDTQYF	TGTGCCAGCAGTGTTCTAGCGGGGTCTAGCACAGATACGCAGTATTTT
medium-sized	TRBV28	14	TRBD2	TRBJ2-3	CATLSGAHTDTQYF	TGTGCCACCCTGAGCGGGGCCCACACAGATACGCAGTATTTT
many	TRBV7-9	18	-	TRBJ1-4	CASSLAGPMQTANEKLFF	TGTGCCAGCAGCTTAGCGGGACCTATGCAGACGGCTAATGAAAAACTGTTTTTT
many	TRBV4-2	15	-	TRBJ1-4	CASSQVHGRAEKLFF	TGTGCCAGCAGCCAAGTTCACGGGCGGGCCGAAAAACTGTTTTTT
medium-sized	TRBV7-3	16	-	TRBJ2-1	CASSLNELGANNEQFF	TGTGCCAGCAGCTTAAACGAGCTAGGGGCCAACAATGAGCAGTTCTTC
-	TRBV19	15	TRBD1	TRBJ2-6	CATWTGYSGANVLTF	TGTGCCACTTGGACAGGGTACTCTGGGGCCAACGTCCTGACTTTC
medium-sized	TRBV5-5	16	TRBD1	TRBJ1-4	CASSSGQGAEGEKLFF	TGTGCCAGCAGCTCCGGACAGGGGGCCGAAGGTGAAAAACTGTTTTTT
many	TRBV24-1	14	-	TRBJ1-5	CATRPTGENQPQHF	TGTGCCACCAGGCCGACAGGTGAGAATCAGCCCCAGCATTTT
few	TRBV14	15	-	TRBJ2-7	CASSQGFQGGYEQYF	TGTGCCAGCAGCCAAGGGTTCCAGGGCGGGTACGAGCAGTACTTC
-	TRBV4-3	15	TRBD1	TRBJ2-3	CASSYRGEDTDTQYF	TGCGCCAGCAGTTACAGGGGCGAGGACACAGATACGCAGTATTTT
few	TRBV2	12	TRBD2	TRBJ2-1	CASSVPSGGPFF	TGTGCCAGCAGTGTACCTAGCGGGGGCCCTTTCTTC
many	TRBV20-1	17	-	TRBJ2-2	CSARDGRQFANTGELFF	TGCAGTGCTAGAGATGGCAGGCAATTCGCGAACACCGGGGAGCTGTTTTTT
many	TRBV29-1	13	-	TRBJ2-2	CSVGRVGTGELFF	TGCAGCGTTGGCAGGGTGGGCACCGGGGAGCTGTTTTTT
medium-sized	TRBV27	16	-	TRBJ1-6	CASSLYQGELSSPLHF	TGTGCCAGCAGTTTGTACCAGGGAGAGTTGAGTTCACCCCTCCACTTT
-	TRBV9	13	-	TRBJ2-7	CASSLGPSHEQYF	TGTGCCAGCAGCCTCGGTCCATCCCACGAGCAGTACTTC